This is a list of T cell receptor beta chains from one sample in a study of blood T cell repertoires in COVID-19. Sequencing used immunoSEQ multiplex PCR; TCRdb keeps in-frame clones, though not all of them. The sample lists roughly 90,000 clones, around nine tenths occurring once. The sequenced material came from peripheral blood. These TCRs come from a man aged 35-49 years with acute or convalescent COVID-19. CDR3s include the opening cysteine and the closing phenylalanine or tryptophan. Fields, in order: clone size, V gene, CDR3 length, D gene, J gene, CDR3 DNA, CDR3 protein. A D gene is named only where the DNA matches it firmly. Some rows have no size entry. The others give once, few or many, or a class for an expanded clone.

clone_size: NA
v_call: TRBV9
cdr3_length: 15
d_call: NA
j_call: TRBJ1-2
cdr3_nt: TGTGCCAGCAGCACCCTCGAAGTAGCTAACTATGGCTACACCTTC
cdr3_aa: CASSTLEVANYGYTF

clone_size: NA
v_call: TRBV6-4
cdr3_length: 15
d_call: NA
j_call: TRBJ2-2
cdr3_nt: TGTGCCAGCAGTGACGGGGGGAGTAACACCGGGGAGCTGTTTTTT
cdr3_aa: CASSDGGSNTGELFF

clone_size: NA
v_call: TRBV1
cdr3_length: 14
d_call: NA
j_call: TRBJ1-1
cdr3_nt: TGCACCAGCAGCACACAGGGGCCGAACACTGAAGCTTTCTTT
cdr3_aa: CTSSTQGPNTEAFF

clone_size: NA
v_call: TRBV5-1
cdr3_length: 15
d_call: NA
j_call: TRBJ1-1
cdr3_nt: TGCGCCAGCAGCTTGTCGGCCGGGGTAAGCACTGAAGCTTTCTTT
cdr3_aa: CASSLSAGVSTEAFF

clone_size: few
v_call: TRBV30
cdr3_length: 18
d_call: TRBD2
j_call: TRBJ2-5
cdr3_nt: TGTGCCTGGAGTCTGGTGGCGCTAGCGGGAGGGCCCCGGGAGACCCAGTACTTC
cdr3_aa: CAWSLVALAGGPRETQYF

clone_size: NA
v_call: TRBV3-1/TRBV3-2
cdr3_length: 11
d_call: NA
j_call: TRBJ1-2
cdr3_nt: TGTGCCAGCAGCCTTGACTTCGGCTACACCTTC
cdr3_aa: CASSLDFGYTF

clone_size: NA
v_call: TRBV7-2
cdr3_length: 15
d_call: TRBD1
j_call: TRBJ2-1
cdr3_nt: TGTGCCAGCAGGGGGACAGCGAGCCCTAATAAGGAGCAGTTCTTC
cdr3_aa: CASRGTASPNKEQFF

clone_size: NA
v_call: TRBV27
cdr3_length: 15
d_call: TRBD1
j_call: TRBJ1-5
cdr3_nt: TGTGCCAGCAGTCAACGGGGGACAGGGGATCAGCCCCAGCATTTT
cdr3_aa: CASSQRGTGDQPQHF

clone_size: NA
v_call: TRBV6-5
cdr3_length: 12
d_call: NA
j_call: TRBJ1-2
cdr3_nt: TGTGCCAGCAAAACAGGGTCCTATGGCTACACCTTC
cdr3_aa: CASKTGSYGYTF

clone_size: once
v_call: TRBV19
cdr3_length: 18
d_call: NA
j_call: TRBJ1-5
cdr3_nt: TGTGCCAGTAGTTTCCCTTTTACGGACTTCTATAGCAATCAGCCCCAGCATTTT
cdr3_aa: CASSFPFTDFYSNQPQHF

clone_size: NA
v_call: TRBV21-1
cdr3_length: 13
d_call: NA
j_call: TRBJ1-2
cdr3_nt: TGTGCCAGGCCCACCGGGACACGTTTACGCTACACCTTC
cdr3_aa: CARPTGTRLRYTF

clone_size: NA
v_call: TRBV10-3
cdr3_length: 14
d_call: NA
j_call: TRBJ1-1
cdr3_nt: TGTGCCATCAGTGGTGGCCGATCGAACACTGAAGCTTTCTTT
cdr3_aa: CAISGGRSNTEAFF

clone_size: NA
v_call: TRBV2
cdr3_length: 13
d_call: NA
j_call: TRBJ1-2
cdr3_nt: TGTGCCAGCAATCCTGGGACATACTATGGCTACACCTTC
cdr3_aa: CASNPGTYYGYTF

clone_size: NA
v_call: TRBV6-2/TRBV6-3
cdr3_length: 14
d_call: NA
j_call: TRBJ2-5
cdr3_nt: TGTGCCAGCAGTTACAACAACGGGATAGAGACCCAGTACTTC
cdr3_aa: CASSYNNGIETQYF

clone_size: NA
v_call: TRBV18
cdr3_length: 19
d_call: NA
j_call: TRBJ1-3
cdr3_nt: TGTGCCAGCTCAGAACATCCTGCCCTCAACCCCCGATCTGGAAACACCATATATTTT
cdr3_aa: CASSEHPALNPRSGNTIYF

clone_size: NA
v_call: TRBV11-2
cdr3_length: 14
d_call: NA
j_call: TRBJ2-3
cdr3_nt: TGTGCCAGCAGCTTTAGGAACAGGGTAGATACGCAGTATTTT
cdr3_aa: CASSFRNRVDTQYF

clone_size: NA
v_call: TRBV9
cdr3_length: 16
d_call: NA
j_call: TRBJ2-7
cdr3_nt: TGTGCCAGCAGCGTAGGCCCAGGTGGGTTCTCCTACGAGCAGTACTTC
cdr3_aa: CASSVGPGGFSYEQYF

clone_size: NA
v_call: TRBV5-4
cdr3_length: 13
d_call: NA
j_call: TRBJ1-1
cdr3_nt: TGTGCCAGCAGCTTCATCGGACAAGATGAAGCTTTCTTT
cdr3_aa: CASSFIGQDEAFF

clone_size: once
v_call: TRBV29-1
cdr3_length: 14
d_call: NA
j_call: TRBJ2-2
cdr3_nt: TGCAGCGGCCGGACTGGGACGAACACCGGGGAGCTGTTTTTT
cdr3_aa: CSGRTGTNTGELFF

clone_size: NA
v_call: TRBV29-1
cdr3_length: 12
d_call: NA
j_call: TRBJ1-2
cdr3_nt: TGCAGCGTTGTCCCGATGGCTTATGGCTACACCTTC
cdr3_aa: CSVVPMAYGYTF

clone_size: NA
v_call: TRBV7-2
cdr3_length: 16
d_call: NA
j_call: TRBJ1-2
cdr3_nt: TGTGCCAGCAGCTTAGGTACCCGACAGCTAGAATATGGCTACACCTTC
cdr3_aa: CASSLGTRQLEYGYTF

clone_size: NA
v_call: TRBV18
cdr3_length: 14
d_call: NA
j_call: TRBJ2-1
cdr3_nt: TGTGCCAGCTCACCACTGACTAGCTACAATGAGCAGTTCTTC
cdr3_aa: CASSPLTSYNEQFF

clone_size: NA
v_call: TRBV24-1
cdr3_length: 14
d_call: NA
j_call: TRBJ2-5
cdr3_nt: TGTGCCACCAGTGATTTGCTCCCGTCGGGGACCCAGTACTTC
cdr3_aa: CATSDLLPSGTQYF

clone_size: NA
v_call: TRBV24-1
cdr3_length: 17
d_call: TRBD1
j_call: TRBJ2-2
cdr3_nt: TGTGCCACCAGTGATTTGCGAGGGGGCAGGGACACCGGGGAGCTGTTTTTT
cdr3_aa: CATSDLRGGRDTGELFF

clone_size: NA
v_call: TRBV10-3
cdr3_length: 13
d_call: TRBD2
j_call: TRBJ2-1
cdr3_nt: TGTGCCATCAGTGAGTCGGGAGGGTATGAGCAGTTCTTC
cdr3_aa: CAISESGGYEQFF

clone_size: NA
v_call: TRBV2
cdr3_length: 14
d_call: NA
j_call: TRBJ2-3
cdr3_nt: TGTGCCAGCAGTGAAGGACAAAGCACAGATACGCAGTATTTT
cdr3_aa: CASSEGQSTDTQYF

clone_size: once
v_call: TRBV3-1/TRBV3-2
cdr3_length: 14
d_call: NA
j_call: TRBJ2-7
cdr3_nt: TGTGCCAGCAGCCAAGATAAACCTACTTACGAGCAGTACTTC
cdr3_aa: CASSQDKPTYEQYF

clone_size: NA
v_call: TRBV12-3/TRBV12-4
cdr3_length: 13
d_call: NA
j_call: TRBJ1-4
cdr3_nt: TGTGCCAGCACTTCGGGGACTGGGGAAAAACTGTTTTTT
cdr3_aa: CASTSGTGEKLFF

clone_size: NA
v_call: TRBV10-1
cdr3_length: 14
d_call: NA
j_call: TRBJ1-5
cdr3_nt: TGCGCCAGCAGTGAAGGAGGGCAGCCATGGCCCCAGCATTTT
cdr3_aa: CASSEGGQPWPQHF

clone_size: once
v_call: TRBV25-1
cdr3_length: 17
d_call: TRBD2
j_call: TRBJ2-1
cdr3_nt: TGTGCCAGCAGTGTTAGGGCTAGCGGGAGGTCCTACAATGAGCAGTTCTTC
cdr3_aa: CASSVRASGRSYNEQFF

clone_size: NA
v_call: TRBV7-2
cdr3_length: 11
d_call: NA
j_call: TRBJ2-1
cdr3_nt: TGTGCCAGCATCCAATACAATGAGCAGTTCTTC
cdr3_aa: CASIQYNEQFF

clone_size: NA
v_call: TRBV7-2
cdr3_length: 14
d_call: NA
j_call: TRBJ1-2
cdr3_nt: TGTGCCAGCAGCTTAGACCCTCGGAGGTATGGCTACACCTTC
cdr3_aa: CASSLDPRRYGYTF

clone_size: NA
v_call: TRBV9
cdr3_length: 16
d_call: TRBD1
j_call: TRBJ2-3
cdr3_nt: TGTGCCAGCGGATTCAACCCCGGGACAGACACAGATACGCAGTATTTT
cdr3_aa: CASGFNPGTDTDTQYF

clone_size: NA
v_call: TRBV7-9
cdr3_length: 15
d_call: TRBD1
j_call: TRBJ1-3
cdr3_nt: TGTGCCAGCAGCTTAGCGAGGACAGGGGGAAACACCATATATTTT
cdr3_aa: CASSLARTGGNTIYF

clone_size: NA
v_call: TRBV14
cdr3_length: 13
d_call: NA
j_call: TRBJ2-2
cdr3_nt: TGTGCCAGCAGCCAAGTCCGGGTCGGGGAGCTGTTTTTT
cdr3_aa: CASSQVRVGELFF

clone_size: NA
v_call: TRBV30
cdr3_length: 14
d_call: NA
j_call: TRBJ1-6
cdr3_nt: TGTGCCTGGAACCCGACAGGAGTCAATTCACCCCTCCACTTT
cdr3_aa: CAWNPTGVNSPLHF

clone_size: NA
v_call: TRBV2
cdr3_length: 14
d_call: NA
j_call: TRBJ2-5
cdr3_nt: TGTGCCAGCAGTGGGAGGGGGACAGAAGAGACCCAGTACTTC
cdr3_aa: CASSGRGTEETQYF

clone_size: NA
v_call: TRBV13
cdr3_length: 15
d_call: TRBD1
j_call: TRBJ2-7
cdr3_nt: TGTGCCAGCAGCTCCGAAGGACAGGGGGCGCAAGAGCAGTACTTC
cdr3_aa: CASSSEGQGAQEQYF

clone_size: NA
v_call: TRBV5-8
cdr3_length: 17
d_call: TRBD2
j_call: TRBJ2-1
cdr3_nt: TGTGCCAGCAGCTTGTTTTATGGGACTAGCGGGCTGGATGAGCAGTTCTTC
cdr3_aa: CASSLFYGTSGLDEQFF

clone_size: NA
v_call: TRBV6-5
cdr3_length: 13
d_call: NA
j_call: TRBJ1-2
cdr3_nt: TGTGCCAGCAGCCAGGACAGTACCGGGGGCTACACCTTC
cdr3_aa: CASSQDSTGGYTF

clone_size: NA
v_call: TRBV2
cdr3_length: 15
d_call: NA
j_call: TRBJ1-6
cdr3_nt: TGTGCCAGCAGTGAATCCGACAGTCTAAAATCACCCCTCCACTTT
cdr3_aa: CASSESDSLKSPLHF

clone_size: NA
v_call: TRBV2
cdr3_length: 13
d_call: NA
j_call: TRBJ1-4
cdr3_nt: TGTGCCAGCAGTCCCCTGCGACAGGAAAAACTGTTTTTT
cdr3_aa: CASSPLRQEKLFF

clone_size: once
v_call: TRBV19
cdr3_length: 20
d_call: TRBD1
j_call: TRBJ2-6
cdr3_nt: TGTGCCAGTAGTATACGTTTAGGAGGACAGGGGGCTTTTGGGGCCAACGTCCTGACTTTC
cdr3_aa: CASSIRLGGQGAFGANVLTF

clone_size: NA
v_call: TRBV7-9
cdr3_length: 17
d_call: TRBD2
j_call: TRBJ2-2
cdr3_nt: TGTGCCAGCAGCTTACCTAGCGGGAGGGCAGACACCGGGGAGCTGTTTTTT
cdr3_aa: CASSLPSGRADTGELFF

clone_size: NA
v_call: TRBV12-5
cdr3_length: 15
d_call: TRBD1
j_call: TRBJ2-3
cdr3_nt: TGTGCTAGTGGCGCCCCTACAGGGGACAAAGATACGCAGTATTTT
cdr3_aa: CASGAPTGDKDTQYF

clone_size: once
v_call: TRBV18
cdr3_length: 13
d_call: TRBD2
j_call: TRBJ2-3
cdr3_nt: TGTGCCAGCTCAGGGAGGGCCACAGATACGCAGTATTTT
cdr3_aa: CASSGRATDTQYF

clone_size: NA
v_call: TRBV5-1
cdr3_length: 15
d_call: NA
j_call: TRBJ2-5
cdr3_nt: TGCGCCAGCAGCTTGGGGGAGAAGGTCCAAGAGACCCAGTACTTC
cdr3_aa: CASSLGEKVQETQYF

clone_size: NA
v_call: TRBV4-1
cdr3_length: 14
d_call: NA
j_call: TRBJ2-5
cdr3_nt: TGCGCCAGCAGCCAAGTAAGAGGGCTAGAGACCCAGTACTTC
cdr3_aa: CASSQVRGLETQYF

clone_size: NA
v_call: TRBV2
cdr3_length: 15
d_call: NA
j_call: TRBJ1-4
cdr3_nt: TGTGCCAGCAAGAGGGATCGGCAGGGGAGTGAAAAACTGTTTTTT
cdr3_aa: CASKRDRQGSEKLFF

clone_size: NA
v_call: TRBV30
cdr3_length: 14
d_call: TRBD1
j_call: TRBJ2-7
cdr3_nt: TGTGCCTGGAGCAGGGACAGGGGGCTAGGGGAGCAGTACTTC
cdr3_aa: CAWSRDRGLGEQYF

clone_size: medium-sized
v_call: TRBV10-3
cdr3_length: 14
d_call: NA
j_call: TRBJ1-6
cdr3_nt: TGTGCCATCAGTGAGGACAGCAATAATTCACCCCTCCACTTT
cdr3_aa: CAISEDSNNSPLHF

clone_size: NA
v_call: TRBV5-4
cdr3_length: 15
d_call: TRBD2
j_call: TRBJ2-1
cdr3_nt: TGTGCCAGCAGCCCCGGGGGGGCCGGCGAGAATGAGCAGTTCTTC
cdr3_aa: CASSPGGAGENEQFF

clone_size: NA
v_call: TRBV18
cdr3_length: 16
d_call: NA
j_call: TRBJ1-3
cdr3_nt: TGTGCCAGCTCACCCAATTCCAGGACAGCCGGAAACACCATATATTTT
cdr3_aa: CASSPNSRTAGNTIYF

clone_size: NA
v_call: TRBV6-5
cdr3_length: 16
d_call: TRBD1
j_call: TRBJ2-2
cdr3_nt: TGTGCCAGCAGTTCCCATGGGACAGAGAACACCGGGGAGCTGTTTTTT
cdr3_aa: CASSSHGTENTGELFF